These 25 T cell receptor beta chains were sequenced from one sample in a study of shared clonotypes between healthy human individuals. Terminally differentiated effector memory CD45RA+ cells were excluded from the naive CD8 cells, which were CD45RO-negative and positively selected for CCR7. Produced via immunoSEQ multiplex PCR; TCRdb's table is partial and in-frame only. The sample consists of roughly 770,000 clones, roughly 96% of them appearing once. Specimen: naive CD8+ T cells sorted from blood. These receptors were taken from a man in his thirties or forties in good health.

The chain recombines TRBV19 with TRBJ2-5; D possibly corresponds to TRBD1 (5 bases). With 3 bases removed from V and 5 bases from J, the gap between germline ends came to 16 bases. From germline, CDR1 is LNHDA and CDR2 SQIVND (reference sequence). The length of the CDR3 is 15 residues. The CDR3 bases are TGTGCCAGTAGTATTGGGGCATATGGTGAGGAGACCCAGTACTTC. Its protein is CASSIGAYGEETQYF. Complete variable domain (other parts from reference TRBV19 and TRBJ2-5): DGGITQSPKYLFRKEGQNVTLSCEQNLNHDAMYWYRQDPGQGLRLIYYSQIVNDFQKGDIAEGYSVSREKKESFPLTVTSAQKNPTAFYLCASSIGAYGEETQYFGPGTRLLVL.

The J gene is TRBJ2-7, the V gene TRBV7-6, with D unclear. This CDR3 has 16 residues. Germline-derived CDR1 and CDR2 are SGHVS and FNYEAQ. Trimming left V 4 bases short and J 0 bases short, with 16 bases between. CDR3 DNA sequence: TGTGCCAGCAGCTCGCTGGCGACGGACCCCTCCTACGAGCAGTACTTC. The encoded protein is CASSSLATDPSYEQYF.

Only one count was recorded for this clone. The CDR3 nucleotides are TGTGCCAGCAGCGGCGGACTAGCGGGGCCCTACGAGCAGTACTTC. Encoded protein: CASSGGLAGPYEQYF. This rearrangement joins TRBV9 to TRBJ2-7; 12 nucleotides match TRBD2. The CDR3 extends over 15 amino acids. J lost 2 bases, V lost 3 bases, and 3 bases had no gene match. Germline assignment: CDR1 SGDLS and CDR2 YYNGEE.

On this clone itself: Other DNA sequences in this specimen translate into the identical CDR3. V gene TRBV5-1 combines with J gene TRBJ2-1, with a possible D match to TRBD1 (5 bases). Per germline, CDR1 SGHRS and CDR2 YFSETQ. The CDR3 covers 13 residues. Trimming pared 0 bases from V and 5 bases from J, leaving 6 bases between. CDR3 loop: CASSLGTNNEQFF. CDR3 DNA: TGCGCCAGCAGCTTGGGGACAAACAATGAGCAGTTCTTC.

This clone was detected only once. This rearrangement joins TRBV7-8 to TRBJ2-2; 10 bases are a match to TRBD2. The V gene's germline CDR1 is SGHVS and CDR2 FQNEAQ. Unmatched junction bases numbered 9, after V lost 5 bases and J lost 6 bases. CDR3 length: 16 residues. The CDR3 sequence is CASSHQREGLAGELFF. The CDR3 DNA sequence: TGTGCCAGCAGCCACCAGCGGGAGGGGTTAGCCGGGGAGCTGTTTTTT.

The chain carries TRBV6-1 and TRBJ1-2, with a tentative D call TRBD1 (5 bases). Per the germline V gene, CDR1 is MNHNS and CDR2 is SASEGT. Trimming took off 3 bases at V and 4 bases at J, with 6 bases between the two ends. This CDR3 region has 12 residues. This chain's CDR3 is CASSEGTYGYTF. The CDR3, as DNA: TGTGCCAGCAGTGAGGGGACCTATGGCTACACCTTC.

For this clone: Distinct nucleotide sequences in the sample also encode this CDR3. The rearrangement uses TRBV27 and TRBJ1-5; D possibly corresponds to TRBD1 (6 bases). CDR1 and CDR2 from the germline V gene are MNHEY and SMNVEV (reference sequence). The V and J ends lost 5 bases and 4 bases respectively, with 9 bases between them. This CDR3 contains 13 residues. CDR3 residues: CASSRGVNQPQHF. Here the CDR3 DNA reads TGTGCCAGCAGTAGGGGGGTAAATCAGCCCCAGCATTTT.

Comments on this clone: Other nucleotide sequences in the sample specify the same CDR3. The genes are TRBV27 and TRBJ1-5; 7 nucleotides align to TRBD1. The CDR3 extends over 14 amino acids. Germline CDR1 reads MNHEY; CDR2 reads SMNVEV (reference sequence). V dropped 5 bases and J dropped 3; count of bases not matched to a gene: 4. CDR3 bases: TGTGCCAGCAGTCTAGGGGGCTTCAATCAGCCCCAGCATTTT. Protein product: CASSLGGFNQPQHF.

The CDR3, as DNA: TGTGCCAGCAGAGACTATAGAGAGACCCAGTACTTC. This encodes CASRDYRETQYF. The chain employs TRBV2 and TRBJ2-5, with a weak D call TRBD2 (5 bases). The CDR3 has 12 residues. Germline-derived CDR1 and CDR2 are SNHLY and FYNNEI. Trimming pared 6 bases from V and 4 bases from J, leaving 9 bases between.

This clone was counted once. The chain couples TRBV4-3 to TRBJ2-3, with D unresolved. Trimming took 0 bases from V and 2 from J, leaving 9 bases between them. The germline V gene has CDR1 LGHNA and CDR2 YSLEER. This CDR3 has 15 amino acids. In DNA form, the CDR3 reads TGCGCCAGCAGCCAAGATCCGGGTTTCACAGATACGCAGTATTTT. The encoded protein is CASSQDPGFTDTQYF.

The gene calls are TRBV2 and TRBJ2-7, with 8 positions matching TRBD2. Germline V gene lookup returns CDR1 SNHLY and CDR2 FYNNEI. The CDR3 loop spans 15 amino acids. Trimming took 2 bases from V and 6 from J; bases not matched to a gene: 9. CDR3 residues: CASSESTSGRSEQYF. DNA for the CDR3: TGTGCCAGCAGTGAAAGTACCAGCGGGAGATCCGAGCAGTACTTC.

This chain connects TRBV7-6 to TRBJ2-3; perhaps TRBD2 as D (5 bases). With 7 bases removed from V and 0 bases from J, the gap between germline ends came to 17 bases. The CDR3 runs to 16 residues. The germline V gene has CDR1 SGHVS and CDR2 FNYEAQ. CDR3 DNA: TGTGCCAGCACCCAGACGTTAGCGCCGAGCACAGATACGCAGTATTTT. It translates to CASTQTLAPSTDTQYF.

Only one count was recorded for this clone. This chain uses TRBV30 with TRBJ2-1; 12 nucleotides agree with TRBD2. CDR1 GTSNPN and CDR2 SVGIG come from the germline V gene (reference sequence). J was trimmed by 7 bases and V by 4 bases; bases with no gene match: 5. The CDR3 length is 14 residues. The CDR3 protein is CAWIPGLAGNEQFF. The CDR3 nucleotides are TGTGCCTGGATACCGGGACTAGCGGGTAATGAGCAGTTCTTC. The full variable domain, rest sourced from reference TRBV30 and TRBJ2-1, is SQTIHQWPATLVQPVGSPLSLECTVEGTSNPNLYWYRQAAGRGLQLLFYSVGIGQISSEVPQNLSASRPQDRQFILSSKKLLLSDSGFYLCAWIPGLAGNEQFFGPGTRLTVL.

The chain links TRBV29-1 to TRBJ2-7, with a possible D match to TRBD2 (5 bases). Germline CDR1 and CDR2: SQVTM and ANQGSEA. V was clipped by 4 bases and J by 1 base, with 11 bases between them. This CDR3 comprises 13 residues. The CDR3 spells CSVVAQRSYEQYF. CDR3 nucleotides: TGCAGCGTTGTGGCCCAGCGGTCCTACGAGCAGTACTTC.

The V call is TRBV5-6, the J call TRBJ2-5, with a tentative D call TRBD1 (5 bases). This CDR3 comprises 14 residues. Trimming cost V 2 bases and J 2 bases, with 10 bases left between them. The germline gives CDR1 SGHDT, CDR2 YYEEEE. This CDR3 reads CASSLPGLQETQYF. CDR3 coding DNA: TGTGCCAGCAGCTTACCAGGGCTTCAAGAGACCCAGTACTTC.

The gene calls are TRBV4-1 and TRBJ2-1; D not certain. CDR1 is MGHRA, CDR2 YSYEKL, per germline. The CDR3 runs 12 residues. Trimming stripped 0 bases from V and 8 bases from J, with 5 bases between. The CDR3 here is CASSQDSYEQFF. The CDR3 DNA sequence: TGCGCCAGCAGCCAAGATTCGTATGAGCAGTTCTTC.

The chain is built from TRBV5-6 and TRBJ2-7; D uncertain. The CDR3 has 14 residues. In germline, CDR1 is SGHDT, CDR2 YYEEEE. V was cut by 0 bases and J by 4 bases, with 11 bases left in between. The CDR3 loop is CASSLAQKPYEQYF. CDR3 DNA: TGTGCCAGCAGCTTGGCACAGAAGCCTTACGAGCAGTACTTC.

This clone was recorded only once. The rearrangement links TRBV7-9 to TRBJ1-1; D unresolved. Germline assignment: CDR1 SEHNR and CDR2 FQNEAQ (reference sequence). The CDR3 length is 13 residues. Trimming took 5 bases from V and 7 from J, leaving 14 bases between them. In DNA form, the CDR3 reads TGTGCCAGCAGCCTACGTGGCGAAGATGAAGCTTTCTTT. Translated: CASSLRGEDEAFF. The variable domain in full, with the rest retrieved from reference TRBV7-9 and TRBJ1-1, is DTGVSQNPRHKITKRGQNVTFRCDPISEHNRLYWYRQTLGQGPEFLTYFQNEAQLEKSRLLSDRFSAERPKGSFSTLEIQRTEQGDSAMYLCASSLRGEDEAFFGQGTRLTVV.

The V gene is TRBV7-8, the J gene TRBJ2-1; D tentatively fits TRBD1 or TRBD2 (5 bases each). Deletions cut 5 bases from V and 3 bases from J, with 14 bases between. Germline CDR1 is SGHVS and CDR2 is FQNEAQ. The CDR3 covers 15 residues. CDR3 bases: TGTGCCAGCAGCCCCCGGGACCCGGACTACAATGAGCAGTTCTTC. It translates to CASSPRDPDYNEQFF.

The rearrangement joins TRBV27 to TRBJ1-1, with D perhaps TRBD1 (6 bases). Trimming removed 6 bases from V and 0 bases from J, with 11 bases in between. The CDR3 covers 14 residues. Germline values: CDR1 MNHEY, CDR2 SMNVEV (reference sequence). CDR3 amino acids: CASSKGQLNTEAFF. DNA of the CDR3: TGTGCCAGCAGCAAAGGACAGCTGAACACTGAAGCTTTCTTT.

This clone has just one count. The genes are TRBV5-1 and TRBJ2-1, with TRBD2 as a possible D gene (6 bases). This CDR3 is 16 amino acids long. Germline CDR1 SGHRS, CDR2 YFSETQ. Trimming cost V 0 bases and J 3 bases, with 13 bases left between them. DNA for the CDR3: TGCGCCAGCAGCTTGGAGGCCCTGGGACTCTACAATGAGCAGTTCTTC. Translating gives CASSLEALGLYNEQFF.

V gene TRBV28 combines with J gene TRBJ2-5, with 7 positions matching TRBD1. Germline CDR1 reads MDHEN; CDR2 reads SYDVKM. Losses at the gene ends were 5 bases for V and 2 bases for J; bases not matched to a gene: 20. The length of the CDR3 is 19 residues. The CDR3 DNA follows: TGTGCCAGCAGTCTAAGTAGGACACAGGGGACCCTTTTACAAGAGACCCAGTACTTC. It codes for CASSLSRTQGTLLQETQYF.

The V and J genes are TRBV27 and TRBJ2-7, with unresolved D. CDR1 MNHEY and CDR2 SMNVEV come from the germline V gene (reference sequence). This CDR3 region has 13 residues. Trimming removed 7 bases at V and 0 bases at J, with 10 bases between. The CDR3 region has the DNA TGTGCCAGCAAGGCAGGAGTCTCCTACGAGCAGTACTTC. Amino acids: CASKAGVSYEQYF.

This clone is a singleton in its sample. The CDR3 region is CAVGSPWEEQYF. The CDR3 coding sequence is TGTGCCGTGGGGAGCCCATGGGAGGAGCAGTACTTC. The chain couples TRBV27 to TRBJ2-7; perhaps TRBD2 as D (5 bases). The CDR3 is 12 amino acids. The V end was cut by 11 bases, the J end by 7 bases, with 18 bases between. Germline values: CDR1 MNHEY, CDR2 SMNVEV (reference sequence).

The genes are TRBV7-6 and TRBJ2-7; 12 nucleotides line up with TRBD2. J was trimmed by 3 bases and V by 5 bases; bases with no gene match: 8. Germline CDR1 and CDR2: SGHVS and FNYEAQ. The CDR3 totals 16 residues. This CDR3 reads CASSLGLAGWDYEQYF. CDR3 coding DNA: TGTGCCAGCAGCCTCGGACTAGCGGGATGGGACTACGAGCAGTACTTC.